A single sample is the source of the 5 T cell receptor beta chains below, sequenced in a study of OX40 agonist ivuxolimab in advanced cancers. The assay was immunoSEQ multiplex PCR, and TCRdb's table has in-frame clones only and misses some. The table records more than 50,000 clones, about 86% of them present only once. Here the sequenced sample was CD4+ or CD8+ T cells sorted from blood, taken in a trial of the OX40 agonist ivuxolimab. Receptors originate from an adult with an advanced solid tumor such as melanoma, head and neck, liver or kidney cancer.

The gene calls are TRBV7-2 and TRBJ2-7; a possible D gene is TRBD1 (5 bases). V was trimmed by 3 bases and J by 5 bases, leaving 14 bases between them. CDR3 length: 14 residues. Germline CDR1 SGHTA, CDR2 FQGNSA. The CDR3 sequence: CASSFMDKQDEQYF. For the CDR3, the DNA is TGTGCCAGCAGCTTCATGGACAAGCAAGACGAGCAGTACTTC.

The rearrangement joins TRBV7-9 to TRBJ2-7, with 11 bases fitting TRBD2. The V segment lost 3 bases and the J segment 3 bases; nucleotides outside the gene matches: 1. The CDR3 covers 14 residues. Germline V gene data show CDR1 as SEHNR and CDR2 as FQNEAQ (reference sequence). As DNA, the CDR3 is TGTGCCAGCAGCTTTCTAGCGGGGGGCTACGAGCAGTACTTC. This translates into CASSFLAGGYEQYF.

This clone was seen a few times. This chain joins TRBV18 and TRBJ1-2; D gene ambiguous. Trimming cost V 1 base and J 2 bases, with 5 bases left between them. Germline CDR1 and CDR2: KGHSH and LQKENI. This CDR3 has 13 residues. Here the CDR3 DNA reads TGTGCCAGCTCACCACAGGGCAACTATGGCTACACCTTC. Amino acids: CASSPQGNYGYTF.

The chain joins TRBV5-1 to TRBJ2-2; a possible D gene is TRBD2 (5 bases). V was trimmed by 6 bases and J by 5 bases, leaving 23 bases between them. The CDR3 extends over 17 amino acids. CDR1 and CDR2 (germline): SGHRS, YFSETQ. The CDR3 sequence: CASTPLFGDSGTGELFF. In DNA, the CDR3 is TGCGCCAGCACCCCATTATTTGGGGATTCGGGGACCGGGGAGCTGTTTTTT. The whole variable domain, remainder taken from reference TRBV5-1 and TRBJ2-2, is KAGVTQTPRYLIKTRGQQVTLSCSPISGHRSVSWYQQTPGQGLQFLFEYFSETQRNKGNFPGRFSGRQFSNSRSEMNVSTLELGDSALYLCASTPLFGDSGTGELFFGEGSRLTVL.

The gene calls are TRBV5-5 and TRBJ1-1, with TRBD1 matching over 8 bases. With 4 bases clipped from V and 0 bases from J, the junction kept 5 bases outside the gene matches. Looked up from germline, CDR1 is SGHKS and CDR2 is YYEKEE (reference sequence). The CDR3 spans 15 residues. CDR3 nucleotide sequence: TGTGCCAGCAGCCGACAGACAGGGGTGAACACTGAAGCTTTCTTT. Its protein is CASSRQTGVNTEAFF.